The sample holds a few counts of the clone carrying this TCR beta chain. As yet, its antigen is unknown. TCR alpha and TCR beta cDNA libraries carrying sample barcodes and UMIs were produced by 5'RACE using constant-segment primers. TCRdb reanalysed the 5' RACE reads using MiXCR and keeps one entry per CDR3 protein. The table lists 180,000 or so distinct CDR3 sequences, more than 9% of them singletons, with approximately 3.8% in the top ten. The V gene end was trimmed by 7 bases and the J gene end by 5 bases; junction bases not matched to a gene: 7. CDR1 and CDR2 (germline): MDHEN, SYDVKM. CDR3 length equals 13 residues. The data are from a study of T-cell memory formation after mild COVID-19. Findings of the study overall: Several responding clones turned up in pre-infection memory, indicating that cross-reactive memory may have taken part.

This chain connects TRBV28 to TRBJ1-2, with 7 bases lining up with TRBD1. This clonotype was obtained from a man between 18 and 35 years old who had mild COVID-19 (a few samples of this study predate the infection). Cell type and time point are not known. Material: PBMCs or a T cell subset sorted from them (not recorded which). CDR3 coding DNA: TGTGCCAGCACCTTACAACAGGGGTATGGCTACACCTTC. This gives the protein CASTLQQGYGYTF.